This is a list of T cell receptor beta chains from one sample in a study of blood T cell repertoires in COVID-19. The data were produced by immunoSEQ multiplex PCR, yet TCRdb's version contains in-frame clones alone and is incomplete. The sample holds 200,000 to 300,000 clones; 80% to 95% are singletons and the top ten take roughly 2.7%. Sequenced: peripheral blood. The receptors originated from a young adult with COVID-19, enrolled during active disease. CDR3s include the opening cysteine and the closing phenylalanine or tryptophan. D genes are given only for firm matches. Clone size appears in some rows only: once, few, many, or a class for an expanded clone.

v_gene,abundance,d_gene,j_gene,CDR3aa,CDR3nt
TRBV7-7,NA,TRBD1,TRBJ1-3,CASSRTGRDTIYF,TGTGCCAGCAGCCGGACAGGGCGAGACACCATATATTTT
TRBV27,NA,TRBD1,TRBJ1-4,CASSAALDRGSEKLFF,TGTGCCAGCAGTGCGGCCTTGGACAGGGGCTCCGAAAAACTGTTTTTT
TRBV4-2,once,NA,TRBJ2-7,CASSQEAGPAYEQYF,TGTGCCAGCAGCCAAGAGGCGGGCCCTGCCTACGAGCAGTACTTC
TRBV9,NA,NA,TRBJ2-3,CASSAKGDIDTQYF,TGTGCCAGCAGCGCCAAGGGGGATATAGATACGCAGTATTTT
TRBV7-5,NA,NA,TRBJ1-2,CARSFWVKIAYGYTF,TGTGCCAGAAGCTTTTGGGTAAAGATAGCCTATGGCTACACCTTC
TRBV3-1/TRBV3-2,NA,TRBD2,TRBJ2-2,CASSSTGGGGSTGELFF,TGTGCCAGCAGCTCCACCGGGGGGGGTGGGAGCACCGGGGAGCTGTTTTTT
TRBV5-1,NA,TRBD1,TRBJ2-3,CASSNTWTGGSTDTQYF,TGCGCCAGCAGCAATACATGGACAGGGGGCAGCACAGATACGCAGTATTTT
TRBV9,NA,NA,TRBJ1-1,CASSPREGLNTEAFF,TGTGCCAGCAGCCCTAGGGAGGGGTTGAACACTGAAGCTTTCTTT
TRBV6-5,NA,TRBD2,TRBJ2-3,CASSSTSLAGGPAQYF,TGTGCCAGCAGTTCTACCAGTCTAGCGGGAGGGCCCGCGCAGTATTTT
TRBV7-8,few,TRBD1,TRBJ1-1,CASSDRGNTEAFF,TGTGCCAGCAGCGACAGGGGGAACACTGAAGCTTTCTTT
TRBV9,NA,NA,TRBJ1-1,CASSAGGMNTEAFF,TGTGCCAGCAGCGCCGGGGGGATGAACACTGAAGCTTTCTTT
TRBV6-2/TRBV6-3,once,NA,TRBJ1-2,CASSYRAGGVYGYTF,TGTGCCAGCAGTTACCGTGCGGGCGGAGTCTATGGCTACACCTTC
TRBV27,NA,NA,TRBJ2-7,CASRARAGLSLPAASHEQYF,TGTGCCAGCAGGGCTCGGGCAGGGTTATCATTGCCCGCCGCCAGTCACGAGCAGTACTTC
TRBV3-1/TRBV3-2,NA,TRBD2,TRBJ2-7,CASSLGSPGGYEQYF,TGTGCCAGCAGCTTAGGATCCCCGGGAGGCTACGAGCAGTACTTC
TRBV19,NA,TRBD2,TRBJ2-1,CAAGAGVTNEQFF,TGTGCGGCGGGTGCGGGAGTAACGAATGAGCAGTTCTTC
TRBV28,NA,NA,TRBJ2-1,CASGELSGQFF,TGTGCCAGCGGGGAGTTGAGTGGGCAGTTCTTC
TRBV13,NA,TRBD1,TRBJ1-2,CASSWERGTGQAMKGYTF,TGTGCCAGCAGCTGGGAGAGGGGGACGGGACAGGCCATGAAGGGCTACACCTTC
TRBV5-4,once,TRBD2,TRBJ2-2,CASSSRTSPHTGELFF,TGTGCCAGCAGCTCAAGGACTAGCCCTCACACCGGGGAGCTGTTTTTT
TRBV12-3/TRBV12-4,NA,NA,TRBJ1-5,CASSYGYQPQHF,TGTGCCAGCAGTTACGGGTATCAGCCCCAGCATTTT
TRBV7-8,few,NA,TRBJ1-1,CASSLRQTGQRNTEAFF,TGTGCCAGCAGCTTAAGACAAACAGGACAGCGAAACACTGAAGCTTTCTTT
TRBV6-4,NA,TRBD2,TRBJ2-3,CASSDPNPQCGGDKGDTQYF,TGTGCCAGCAGTGACCCCAACCCCCAATGCGGGGGGGATAAGGGGGATACGCAGTATTTT
TRBV18,NA,TRBD2,TRBJ2-3,CASSREPAGISTDTQYF,TGTGCCAGCTCACGGGAACCAGCGGGGATAAGCACAGATACGCAGTATTTT
TRBV18,NA,NA,TRBJ2-2,CASSPWGLSTGELFF,TGTGCCAGCTCACCATGGGGACTTAGCACCGGGGAGCTGTTTTTT
TRBV7-9,NA,TRBD1,TRBJ2-7,CASSKRDRDEQYF,TGTGCCAGCAGCAAAAGGGACAGGGACGAGCAGTACTTC
TRBV5-1,NA,NA,TRBJ1-1,CASSSLQGINTEAFF,TGCGCCAGCAGCTCCTTACAGGGTATAAACACTGAAGCTTTCTTT
TRBV4-1,NA,NA,TRBJ1-1,CASSQGAMNTEAFF,TGCGCCAGCAGCCAAGGAGCAATGAACACTGAAGCTTTCTTT
TRBV13,NA,NA,TRBJ2-5,CASSLGSGGRETQYF,TGTGCCAGCAGCTTAGGCTCTGGGGGGAGGGAGACCCAGTACTTC
TRBV12-5,NA,TRBD1,TRBJ2-1,CASGLITGTGVSNEQFF,TGTGCTAGTGGTTTGATAACCGGGACAGGGGTATCTAATGAGCAGTTCTTC
TRBV29-1,NA,NA,TRBJ2-3,CSVEPLASSTDTQYF,TGCAGCGTTGAACCGCTAGCGTCTAGCACAGATACGCAGTATTTT
TRBV25-1,NA,TRBD2,TRBJ2-3,CASSEEREGLTLRQYF,TGTGCCAGCAGTGAGGAGCGGGAGGGCCTTACACTGAGGCAGTATTTT
TRBV5-1,NA,TRBD2,TRBJ2-1,CASSWGLAGGSGEQFF,TGCGCCAGCAGCTGGGGACTAGCGGGAGGTTCGGGTGAGCAGTTCTTC
TRBV6-4,NA,TRBD1,TRBJ1-2,CASSDPGTGGGYTF,TGTGCCAGCAGTGATCCCGGGACAGGGGGTGGCTACACCTTC
TRBV13,NA,NA,TRBJ1-1,CASSLGQGNTEAFF,TGTGCCAGCAGCTTAGGACAGGGCAACACTGAAGCTTTCTTT
TRBV5-1,NA,NA,TRBJ2-5,CAREVRTDQETQYF,TGCGCCAGGGAGGTGAGGACAGACCAAGAGACCCAGTACTTC
TRBV28,once,TRBD1,TRBJ1-1,CASSLPQGAGTEAFF,TGTGCCAGCAGTTTACCACAGGGGGCAGGGACTGAAGCTTTCTTT
TRBV19,once,TRBD1,TRBJ1-2,CASSTLDRAVLGGPYALTF,TGTGCCAGTAGTACCTTGGACCGCGCGGTCCTAGGGGGCCCATATGCACTCACCTTC
TRBV6-5,NA,NA,TRBJ2-5,CASSPPGLAWETQYF,TGTGCCAGCAGTCCTCCGGGACTCGCCTGGGAGACCCAGTACTTC
TRBV28,once,NA,TRBJ1-5,CANSGGGGQPQHF,TGTGCTAATTCGGGGGGGGGTGGACAGCCCCAGCATTTT
TRBV3-1/TRBV3-2,NA,NA,TRBJ1-3,CASSQGSGFSGNTIYF,TGTGCCAGCAGCCAAGGCAGCGGGTTTTCTGGAAACACCATATATTTT
TRBV19,few,NA,TRBJ1-2,CASSTTQGSGYGYTF,TGTGCCAGTAGTACGACACAGGGTTCGGGCTATGGCTACACCTTC
TRBV18,NA,TRBD2,TRBJ2-3,CASSPLTSGSGDTQYF,TGTGCCAGCTCACCACTCACTAGCGGGAGCGGAGATACGCAGTATTTT
TRBV24-1,NA,TRBD1,TRBJ1-2,CATSDASGQGRFGYTF,TGTGCCACCAGTGACGCCTCTGGACAGGGAAGATTTGGCTACACCTTC
TRBV24-1,NA,TRBD2,TRBJ2-7,CATSDPLGLAGDEQYF,TGTGCCACCAGTGATCCCCTTGGACTAGCGGGAGACGAGCAGTACTTC
TRBV12-3/TRBV12-4,NA,NA,TRBJ1-2,CASSLTANYGYTF,TGTGCCAGCAGTTTGACAGCTAACTATGGCTACACCTTC
TRBV3-1/TRBV3-2,NA,NA,TRBJ1-5,CASSRFKRGCRPQSNQPQHF,TGTGCCAGCAGCCGTTTTAAAAGGGGGTGCCGTCCCCAGAGCAATCAGCCCCAGCATTTT
TRBV27,NA,TRBD2,TRBJ2-2,CASSFPGGGTGELFF,TGTGCCAGCAGTTTTCCCGGGGGGGGCACCGGGGAGCTGTTTTTT
TRBV5-6,NA,NA,TRBJ1-5,CASSLRQDYQPQHF,TGTGCCAGCAGCTTGCGTCAGGACTATCAGCCCCAGCATTTT
TRBV11-2,NA,NA,TRBJ2-7,CASSLALQGSYEQYF,TGTGCCAGCAGCTTAGCCTTACAGGGCTCCTACGAGCAGTACTTC
TRBV10-2,once,NA,TRBJ1-2,CASSETNPSGYTF,TGCGCCAGCAGTGAGACTAACCCCTCAGGCTACACCTTC
TRBV7-9,NA,TRBD2,TRBJ2-1,CASSLSGSSLDEQFF,TGTGCCAGCAGCCTTAGCGGGAGCTCATTGGATGAGCAGTTCTTC
TRBV18,NA,NA,TRBJ1-5,CASSPGFLNQPQHF,TGTGCCAGCTCACCCGGGTTTCTCAATCAGCCCCAGCATTTT
TRBV6-5,NA,NA,TRBJ1-6,CASRWTTSNSPLHF,TGTGCCAGCCGGTGGACAACATCGAATTCACCCCTCCACTTT
TRBV4-2,NA,NA,TRBJ2-3,CASSQDSGRSTDTQYF,TGTGCCAGCAGCCAAGATTCGGGTCGGAGCACAGATACGCAGTATTTT